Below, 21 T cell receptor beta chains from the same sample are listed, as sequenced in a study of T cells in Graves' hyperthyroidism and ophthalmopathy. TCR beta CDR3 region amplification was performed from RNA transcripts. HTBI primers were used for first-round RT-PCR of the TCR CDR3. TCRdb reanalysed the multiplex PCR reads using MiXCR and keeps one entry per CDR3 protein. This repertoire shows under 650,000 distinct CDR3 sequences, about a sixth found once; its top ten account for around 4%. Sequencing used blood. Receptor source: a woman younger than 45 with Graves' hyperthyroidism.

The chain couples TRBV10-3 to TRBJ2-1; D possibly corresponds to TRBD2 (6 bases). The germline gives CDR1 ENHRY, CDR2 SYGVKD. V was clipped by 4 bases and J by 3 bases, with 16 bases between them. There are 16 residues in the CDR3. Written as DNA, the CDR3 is TGTGCCATCAGTGGTTCGGAGACTAGTTACTACAATGAGCAGTTCTTC. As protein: CAISGSETSYYNEQFF.

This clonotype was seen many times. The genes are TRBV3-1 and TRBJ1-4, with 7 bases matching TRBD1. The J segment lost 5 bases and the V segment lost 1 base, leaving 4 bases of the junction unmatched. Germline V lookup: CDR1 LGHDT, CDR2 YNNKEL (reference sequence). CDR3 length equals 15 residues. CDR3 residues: CASSQVGQENEKLFF. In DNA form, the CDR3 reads TGTGCCAGCAGCCAAGTTGGACAGGAGAATGAAAAACTGTTTTTT. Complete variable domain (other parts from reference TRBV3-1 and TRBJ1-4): DTAVSQTPKYLVTQMGNDKSIKCEQNLGHDTMYWYKQDSKKFLKIMFSYNNKELIINETVPNRFSPKSPDKAHLNLHINSLELGDSAVYFCASSQVGQENEKLFFGSGTQLSVL.

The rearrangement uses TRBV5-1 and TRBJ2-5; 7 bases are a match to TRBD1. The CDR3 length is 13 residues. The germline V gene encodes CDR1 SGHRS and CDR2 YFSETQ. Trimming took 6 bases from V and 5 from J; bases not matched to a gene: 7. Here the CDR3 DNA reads TGCGCCAGCACAGGGACAGTCGGGGAGACCCAGTACTTC. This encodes CASTGTVGETQYF.

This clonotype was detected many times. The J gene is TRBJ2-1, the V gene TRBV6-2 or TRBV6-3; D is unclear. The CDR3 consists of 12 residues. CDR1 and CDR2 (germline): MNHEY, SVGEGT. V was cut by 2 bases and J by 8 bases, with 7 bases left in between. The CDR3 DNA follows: TGTGCCAGCAGTTACAGTAGGCATGAGCAGTTCTTC. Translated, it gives CASSYSRHEQFF.

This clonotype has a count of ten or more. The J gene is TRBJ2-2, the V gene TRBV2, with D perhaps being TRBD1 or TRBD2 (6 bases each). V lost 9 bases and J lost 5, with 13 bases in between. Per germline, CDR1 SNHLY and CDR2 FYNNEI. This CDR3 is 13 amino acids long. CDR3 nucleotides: TGTGCCAGACAGGGCCGGGAGACCGGGGAGCTGTTTTTT. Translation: CARQGRETGELFF.

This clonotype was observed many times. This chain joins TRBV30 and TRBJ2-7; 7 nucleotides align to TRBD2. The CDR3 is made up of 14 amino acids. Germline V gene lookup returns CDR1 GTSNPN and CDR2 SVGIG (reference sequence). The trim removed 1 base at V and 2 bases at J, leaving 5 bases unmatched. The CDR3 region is CAWSEGGDAYEQYF. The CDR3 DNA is TGTGCCTGGAGTGAGGGAGGGGATGCCTACGAGCAGTACTTC.

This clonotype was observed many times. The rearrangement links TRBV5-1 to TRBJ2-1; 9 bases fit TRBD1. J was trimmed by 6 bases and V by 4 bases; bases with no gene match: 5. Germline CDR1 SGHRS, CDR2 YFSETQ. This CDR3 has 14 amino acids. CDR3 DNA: TGCGCCAGCAGCCCGGGACAGGGCGGCAATGAGCAGTTCTTC. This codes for CASSPGQGGNEQFF.

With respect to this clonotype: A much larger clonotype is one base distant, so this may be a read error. The CDR3 sequence: CAGSLGGMYQETQYF. The DNA for the CDR3 is TGTGCCGGCAGCTTAGGCGGGATGTACCAAGAGACCCAGTACTTC. The chain has TRBV11-2 and TRBJ2-5, with D possibly matching TRBD2 (6 bases). The length of the CDR3 is 15 residues. Germline CDR1 and CDR2: SGHAT and FQNNGV.

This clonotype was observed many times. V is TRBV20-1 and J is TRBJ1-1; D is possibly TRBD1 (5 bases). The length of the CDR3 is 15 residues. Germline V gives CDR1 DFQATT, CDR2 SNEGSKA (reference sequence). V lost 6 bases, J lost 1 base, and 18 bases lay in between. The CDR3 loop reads CSATPTGRKNTEAFF. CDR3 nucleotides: TGCAGTGCCACACCAACGGGACGGAAGAACACTGAAGCTTTCTTT.

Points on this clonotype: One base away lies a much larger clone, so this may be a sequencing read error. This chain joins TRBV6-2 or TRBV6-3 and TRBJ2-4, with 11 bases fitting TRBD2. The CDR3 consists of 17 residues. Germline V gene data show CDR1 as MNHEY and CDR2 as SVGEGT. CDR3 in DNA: TGTGCCAGCAGTTACTCAGGACTAGCGGGTGCCAAAAACATTCGGTACTTC. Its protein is CASSYSGLAGAKNIRYF.

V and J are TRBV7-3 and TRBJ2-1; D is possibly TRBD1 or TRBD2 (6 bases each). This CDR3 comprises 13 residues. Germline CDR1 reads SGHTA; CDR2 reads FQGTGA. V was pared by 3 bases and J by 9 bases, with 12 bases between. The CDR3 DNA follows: TGTGCCAGCAGCTTGAGGGGGGAACTTGAGCAGTTCTTC. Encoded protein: CASSLRGELEQFF.

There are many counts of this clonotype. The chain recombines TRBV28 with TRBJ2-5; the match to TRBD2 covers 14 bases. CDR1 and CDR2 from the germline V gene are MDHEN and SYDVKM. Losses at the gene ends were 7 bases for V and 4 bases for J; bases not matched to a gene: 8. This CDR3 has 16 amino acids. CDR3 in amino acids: CASNGLAGGIGETQYF. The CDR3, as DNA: TGTGCCAGCAACGGACTAGCGGGAGGTATAGGAGAGACCCAGTACTTC.

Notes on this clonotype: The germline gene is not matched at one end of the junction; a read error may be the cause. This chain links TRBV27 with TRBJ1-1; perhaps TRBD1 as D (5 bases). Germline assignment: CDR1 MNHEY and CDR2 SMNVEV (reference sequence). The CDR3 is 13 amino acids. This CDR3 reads CASSLSQGPFLVF. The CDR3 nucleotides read TGTGCCAGCAGTTTGTCCCAGGGCCCCTTCCTGGTCTTT.

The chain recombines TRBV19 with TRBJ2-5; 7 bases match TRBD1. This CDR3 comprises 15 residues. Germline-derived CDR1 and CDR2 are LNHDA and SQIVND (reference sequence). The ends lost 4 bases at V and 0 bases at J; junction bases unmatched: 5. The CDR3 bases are TGTGCCAGTAGTAACTGGGACAGCCACCAAGAGACCCAGTACTTC. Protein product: CASSNWDSHQETQYF. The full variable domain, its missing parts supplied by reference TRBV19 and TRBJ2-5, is DGGITQSPKYLFRKEGQNVTLSCEQNLNHDAMYWYRQDPGQGLRLIYYSQIVNDFQKGDIAEGYSVSREKKESFPLTVTSAQKNPTAFYLCASSNWDSHQETQYFGPGTRLLVL.

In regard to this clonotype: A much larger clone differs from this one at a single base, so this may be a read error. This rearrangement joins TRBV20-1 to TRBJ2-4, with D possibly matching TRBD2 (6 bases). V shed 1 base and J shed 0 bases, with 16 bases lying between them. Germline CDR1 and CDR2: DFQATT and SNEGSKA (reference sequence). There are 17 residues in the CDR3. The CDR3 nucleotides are TGCAGTGCTAGAGTTCTAAGGAGGGGTTTAGCCAAAAACATTCAGTACTTC. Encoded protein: CSARVLRRGLAKNIQYF.

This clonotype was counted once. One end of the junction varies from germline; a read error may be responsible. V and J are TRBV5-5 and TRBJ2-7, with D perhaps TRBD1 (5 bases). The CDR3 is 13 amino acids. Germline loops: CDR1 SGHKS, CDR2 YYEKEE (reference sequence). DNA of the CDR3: TGTGCCAGCAGCTTGACAGGTTACTACGAGCGGTACTTC. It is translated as CASSLTGYYERYF.

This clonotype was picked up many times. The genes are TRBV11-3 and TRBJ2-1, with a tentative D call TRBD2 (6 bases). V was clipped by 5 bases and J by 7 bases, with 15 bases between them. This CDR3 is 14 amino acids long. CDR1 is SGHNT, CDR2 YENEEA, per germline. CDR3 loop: CASSTGQRGNEQFF. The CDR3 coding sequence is TGTGCCAGCAGCACGGGCCAACGGGGGAATGAGCAGTTCTTC.

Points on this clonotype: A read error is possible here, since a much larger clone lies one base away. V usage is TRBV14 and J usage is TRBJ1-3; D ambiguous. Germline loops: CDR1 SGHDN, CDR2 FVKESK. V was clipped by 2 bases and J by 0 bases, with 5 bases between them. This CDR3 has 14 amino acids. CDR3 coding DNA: TGTGCCAGCAGCCAACTGAGCTCTGGAAACACCATATATTTT. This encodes CASSQLSSGNTIYF.

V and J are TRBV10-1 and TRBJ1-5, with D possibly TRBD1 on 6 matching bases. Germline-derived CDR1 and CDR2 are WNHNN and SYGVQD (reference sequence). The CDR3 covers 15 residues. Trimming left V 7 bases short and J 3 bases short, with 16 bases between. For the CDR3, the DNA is TGCGCCAGCATCAGGACAGTAGCAGTCAATCAGCCCCAGCATTTT. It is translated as CASIRTVAVNQPQHF.

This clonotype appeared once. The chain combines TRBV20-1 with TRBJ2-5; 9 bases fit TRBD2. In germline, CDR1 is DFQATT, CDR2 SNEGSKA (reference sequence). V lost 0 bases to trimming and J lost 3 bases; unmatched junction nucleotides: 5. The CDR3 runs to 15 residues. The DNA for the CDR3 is TGCAGTGCTAGAGAGGGGCTAGCGGGAAAAGAGACCCAGTACTTC. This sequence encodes CSAREGLAGKETQYF.

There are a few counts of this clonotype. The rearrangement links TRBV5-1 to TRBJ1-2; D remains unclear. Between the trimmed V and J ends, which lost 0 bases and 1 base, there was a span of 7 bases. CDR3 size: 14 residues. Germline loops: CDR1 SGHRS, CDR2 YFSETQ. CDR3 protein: CASSLDPVNYGYTF. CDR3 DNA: TGCGCCAGCAGCTTGGATCCAGTTAACTATGGCTACACCTTC.